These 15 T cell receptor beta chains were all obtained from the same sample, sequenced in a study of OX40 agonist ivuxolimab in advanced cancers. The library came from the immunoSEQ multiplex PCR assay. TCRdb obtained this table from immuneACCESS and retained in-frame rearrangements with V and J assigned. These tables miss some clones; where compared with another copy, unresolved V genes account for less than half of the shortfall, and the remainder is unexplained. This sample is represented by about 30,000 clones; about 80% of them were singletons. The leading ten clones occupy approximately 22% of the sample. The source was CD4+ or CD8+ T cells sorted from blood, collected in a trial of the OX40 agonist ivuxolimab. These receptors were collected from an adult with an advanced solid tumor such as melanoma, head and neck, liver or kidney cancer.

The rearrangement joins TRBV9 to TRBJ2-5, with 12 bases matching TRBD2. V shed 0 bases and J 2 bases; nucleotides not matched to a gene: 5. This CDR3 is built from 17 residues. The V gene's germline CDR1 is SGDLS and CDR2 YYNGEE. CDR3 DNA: TGTGCCAGCAGCGTAGGGTTGCTAGCGGGAGGGCAAGAGACCCAGTACTTC. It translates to CASSVGLLAGGQETQYF.

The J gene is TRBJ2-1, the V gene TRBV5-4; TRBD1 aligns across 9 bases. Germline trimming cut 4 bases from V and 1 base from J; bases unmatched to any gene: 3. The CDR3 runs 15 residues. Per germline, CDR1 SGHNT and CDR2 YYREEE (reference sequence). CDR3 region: CASSPQGASYNEQFF. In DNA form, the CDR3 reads TGTGCCAGCAGCCCACAGGGGGCATCCTACAATGAGCAGTTCTTC.

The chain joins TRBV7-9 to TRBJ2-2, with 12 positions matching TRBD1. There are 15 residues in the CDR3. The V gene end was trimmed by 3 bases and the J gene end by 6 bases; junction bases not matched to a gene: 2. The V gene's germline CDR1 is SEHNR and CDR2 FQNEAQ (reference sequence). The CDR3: CASSLGQGAAGELFF. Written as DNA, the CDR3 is TGTGCCAGCAGCTTGGGACAGGGGGCAGCCGGGGAGCTGTTTTTT.

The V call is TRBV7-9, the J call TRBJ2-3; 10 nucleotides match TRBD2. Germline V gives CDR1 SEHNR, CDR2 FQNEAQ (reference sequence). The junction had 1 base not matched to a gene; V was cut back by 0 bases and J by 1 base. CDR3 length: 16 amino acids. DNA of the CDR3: TGTGCCAGCAGCTTAGCTGGGACTAGCGGCACAGATACGCAGTATTTT. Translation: CASSLAGTSGTDTQYF.

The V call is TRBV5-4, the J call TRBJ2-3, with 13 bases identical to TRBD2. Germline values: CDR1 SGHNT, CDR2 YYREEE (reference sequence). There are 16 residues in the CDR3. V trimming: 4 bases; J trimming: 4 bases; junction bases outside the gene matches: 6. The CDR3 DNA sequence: TGTGCCAGCAGCCCCCTACTAGCGGGGGGGCCAGATACGCAGTATTTT. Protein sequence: CASSPLLAGGPDTQYF.

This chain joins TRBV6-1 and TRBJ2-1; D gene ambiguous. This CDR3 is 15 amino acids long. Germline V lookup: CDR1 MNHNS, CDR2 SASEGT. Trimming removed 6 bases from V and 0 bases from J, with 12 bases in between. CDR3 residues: CASSADWSSYNEQFF. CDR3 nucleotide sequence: TGTGCCAGCAGCGCTGACTGGAGCTCCTACAATGAGCAGTTCTTC.

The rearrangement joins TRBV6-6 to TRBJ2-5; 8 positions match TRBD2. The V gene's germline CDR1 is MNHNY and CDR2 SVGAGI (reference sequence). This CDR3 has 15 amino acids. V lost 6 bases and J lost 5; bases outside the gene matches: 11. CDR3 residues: CASRFHGGAGETQYF. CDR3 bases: TGTGCCAGCAGGTTTCACGGGGGGGCCGGGGAGACCCAGTACTTC.

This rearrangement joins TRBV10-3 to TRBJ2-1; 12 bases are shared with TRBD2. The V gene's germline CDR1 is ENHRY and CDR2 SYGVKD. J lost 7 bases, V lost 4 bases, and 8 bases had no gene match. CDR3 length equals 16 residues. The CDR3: CAISATSGGPGNEQFF. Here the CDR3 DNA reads TGTGCCATCAGTGCGACTAGCGGGGGCCCCGGTAATGAGCAGTTCTTC.

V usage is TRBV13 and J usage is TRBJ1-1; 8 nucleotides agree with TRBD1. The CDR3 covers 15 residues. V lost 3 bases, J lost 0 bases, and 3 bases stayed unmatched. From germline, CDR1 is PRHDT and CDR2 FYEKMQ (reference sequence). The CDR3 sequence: CASSFRGRVNTEAFF. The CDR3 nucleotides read TGTGCCAGCAGCTTCAGGGGGCGGGTGAACACTGAAGCTTTCTTT.

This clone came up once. The CDR3: CASSLTGGGYTF. In DNA form, the CDR3 reads TGTGCCAGCAGCTTGACAGGGGGCGGCTACACCTTC. This sequence joins TRBV5-4 and TRBJ1-2; TRBD1 aligns across 9 bases. CDR1 is SGHNT, CDR2 YYREEE, per germline (reference sequence). After removal of 1 base from V and 8 bases from J, the junction contained 0 bases not matched to a gene. CDR3 length: 12 residues.

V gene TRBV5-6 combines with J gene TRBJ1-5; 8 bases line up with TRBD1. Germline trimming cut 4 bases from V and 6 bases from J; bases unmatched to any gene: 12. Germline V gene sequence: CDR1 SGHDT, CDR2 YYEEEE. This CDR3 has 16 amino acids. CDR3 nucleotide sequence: TGTGCCAGCAGCCAGGGGGGCAGGGGGCTGGTTCAGCCCCAGCATTTT. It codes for CASSQGGRGLVQPQHF.

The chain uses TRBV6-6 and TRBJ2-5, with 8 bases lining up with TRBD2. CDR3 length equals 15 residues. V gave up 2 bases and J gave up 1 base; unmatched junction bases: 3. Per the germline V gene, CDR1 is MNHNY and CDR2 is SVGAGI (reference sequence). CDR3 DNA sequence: TGTGCCAGCAGTTACCTTAGCGGGGTCCAAGAGACCCAGTACTTC. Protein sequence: CASSYLSGVQETQYF.

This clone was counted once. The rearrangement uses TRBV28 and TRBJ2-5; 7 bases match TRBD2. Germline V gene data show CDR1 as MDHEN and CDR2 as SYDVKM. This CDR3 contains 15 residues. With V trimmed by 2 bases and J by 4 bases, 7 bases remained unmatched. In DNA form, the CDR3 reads TGTGCCAGCAGTTTACCACGGGGGGTACGAGAGACCCAGTACTTC. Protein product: CASSLPRGVRETQYF.

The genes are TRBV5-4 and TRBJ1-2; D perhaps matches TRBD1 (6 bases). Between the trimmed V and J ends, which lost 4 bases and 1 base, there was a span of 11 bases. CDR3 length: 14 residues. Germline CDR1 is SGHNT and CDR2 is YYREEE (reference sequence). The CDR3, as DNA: TGTGCCAGCAGCCCAGGGGAGATTAACTATGGCTACACCTTC. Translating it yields CASSPGEINYGYTF.

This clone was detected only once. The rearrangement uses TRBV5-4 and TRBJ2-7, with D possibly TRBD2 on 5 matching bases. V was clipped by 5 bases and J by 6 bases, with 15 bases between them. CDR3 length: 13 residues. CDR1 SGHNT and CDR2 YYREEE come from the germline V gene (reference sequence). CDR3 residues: CASRMDSFREQYF. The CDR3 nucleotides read TGTGCCAGCAGAATGGACTCCTTCCGCGAGCAGTACTTC.